This T cell receptor (beta chain) was captured by sequencing in a study of blood T cell repertoires in COVID-19. Trimming stripped 0 bases from V and 1 base from J, with 10 bases between. The CDR3 sequence is 15 residues long. In germline, CDR1 is SGDLS, CDR2 YYNGEE. Under the authors' procedure: Amplified reference gene primers provided the basis for estimating nucleated cell counts. The repertoire was sequenced with immunoSEQ multiplex PCR; TCRdb's copy has only in-frame clones and lacks some. V and J calls and clone size follow that table, whereas D and trimming were derived from the DNA. The data contain about 68,000 clones, 80% to 95% of them seen just once; the ten biggest clones take up just over 2.5%.

The chain combines TRBV9 with TRBJ1-1; perhaps TRBD1 as D (5 bases). The clonotype was recovered from a man aged 45 to 65 with COVID-19, enrolled during active disease. Sample: peripheral blood. The DNA for the CDR3 is TGTGCCAGCAGCGTAGTTGGGGGAGGGAACACTGAAGCTTTCTTT. It translates to CASSVVGGGNTEAFF.